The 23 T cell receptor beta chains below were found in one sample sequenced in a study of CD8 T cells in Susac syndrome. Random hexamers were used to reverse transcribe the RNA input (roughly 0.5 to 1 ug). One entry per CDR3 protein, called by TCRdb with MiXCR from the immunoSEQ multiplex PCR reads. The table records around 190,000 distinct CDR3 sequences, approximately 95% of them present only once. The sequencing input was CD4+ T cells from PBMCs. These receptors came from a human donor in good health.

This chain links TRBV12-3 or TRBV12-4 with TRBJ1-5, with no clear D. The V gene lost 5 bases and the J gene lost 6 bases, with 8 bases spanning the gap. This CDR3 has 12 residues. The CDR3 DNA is TGTGCCAGCAGTCCCCTGGGTCAGCCCCAGCATTTT. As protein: CASSPLGQPQHF.

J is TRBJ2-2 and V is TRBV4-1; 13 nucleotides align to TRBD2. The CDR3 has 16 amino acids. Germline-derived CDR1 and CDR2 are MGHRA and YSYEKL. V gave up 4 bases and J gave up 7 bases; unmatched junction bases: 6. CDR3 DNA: TGCGCCAGCAGCCGAGGACTAGCGGGAGTTATCGGGGAGCTGTTTTTT. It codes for CASSRGLAGVIGELFF.

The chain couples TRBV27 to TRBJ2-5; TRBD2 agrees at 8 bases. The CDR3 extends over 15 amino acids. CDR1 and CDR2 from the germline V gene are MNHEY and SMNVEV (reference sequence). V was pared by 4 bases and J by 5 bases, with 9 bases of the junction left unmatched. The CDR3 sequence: CASSSRTSQGETQYF. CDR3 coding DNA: TGTGCCAGCAGTTCGAGGACTAGCCAGGGGGAGACCCAGTACTTC.

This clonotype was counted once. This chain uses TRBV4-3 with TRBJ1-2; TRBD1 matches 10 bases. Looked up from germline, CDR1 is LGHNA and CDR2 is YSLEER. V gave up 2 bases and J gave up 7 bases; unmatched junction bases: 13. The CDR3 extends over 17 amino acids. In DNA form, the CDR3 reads TGCGCCAGCAGCCAAACCCTTACGGACAGGGGGTTAAGTGGCTACACCTTC. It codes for CASSQTLTDRGLSGYTF.

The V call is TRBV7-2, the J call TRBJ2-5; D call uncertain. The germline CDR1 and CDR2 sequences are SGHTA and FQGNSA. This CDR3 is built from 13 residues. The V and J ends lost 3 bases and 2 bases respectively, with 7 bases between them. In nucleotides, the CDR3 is TGTGCCAGCAGCTTGCCCGGGCAAGAGACCCAGTACTTC. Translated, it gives CASSLPGQETQYF.

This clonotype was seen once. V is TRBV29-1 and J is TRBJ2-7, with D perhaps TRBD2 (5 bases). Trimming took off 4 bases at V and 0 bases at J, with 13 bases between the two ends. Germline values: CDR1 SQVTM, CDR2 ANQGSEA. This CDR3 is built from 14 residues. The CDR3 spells CSVGGQPYSYEQYF. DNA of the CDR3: TGCAGCGTTGGCGGGCAGCCTTACTCCTACGAGCAGTACTTC.

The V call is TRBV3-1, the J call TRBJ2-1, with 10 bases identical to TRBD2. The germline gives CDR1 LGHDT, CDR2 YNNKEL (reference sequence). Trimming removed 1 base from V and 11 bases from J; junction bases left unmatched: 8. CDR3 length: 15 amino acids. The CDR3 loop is CASSQGTSGFRKQFF. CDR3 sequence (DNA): TGTGCCAGCAGCCAAGGGACTAGCGGTTTTAGGAAGCAGTTCTTC.

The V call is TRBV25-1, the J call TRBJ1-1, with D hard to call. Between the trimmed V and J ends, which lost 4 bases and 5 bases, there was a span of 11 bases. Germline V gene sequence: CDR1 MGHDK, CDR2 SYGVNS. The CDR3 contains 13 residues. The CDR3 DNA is TGTGCCAGCAGTGGAGGAACGTGGACTGAAGCTTTCTTT. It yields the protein CASSGGTWTEAFF. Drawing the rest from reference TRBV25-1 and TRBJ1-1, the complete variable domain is EADIYQTPRYLVIGTGKKITLECSQTMGHDKMYWYQQDPGMELHLIHYSYGVNSTEKGDLSSESTVSRIRTEHFPLTLESARPSHTSQYLCASSGGTWTEAFFGQGTRLTVV.

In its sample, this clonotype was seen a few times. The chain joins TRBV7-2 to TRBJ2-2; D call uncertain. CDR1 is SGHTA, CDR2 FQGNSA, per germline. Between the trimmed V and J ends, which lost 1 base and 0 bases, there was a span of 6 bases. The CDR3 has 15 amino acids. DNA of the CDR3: TGTGCCAGCAGCTTAGGACCGGCGAACACCGGGGAGCTGTTTTTT. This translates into CASSLGPANTGELFF.

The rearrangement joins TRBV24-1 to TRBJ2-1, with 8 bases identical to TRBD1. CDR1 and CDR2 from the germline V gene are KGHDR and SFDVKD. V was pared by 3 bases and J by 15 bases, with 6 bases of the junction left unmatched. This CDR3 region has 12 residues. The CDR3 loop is CATSDGTGRGFF. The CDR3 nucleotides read TGTGCCACCAGTGATGGGACAGGAAGGGGGTTCTTC.

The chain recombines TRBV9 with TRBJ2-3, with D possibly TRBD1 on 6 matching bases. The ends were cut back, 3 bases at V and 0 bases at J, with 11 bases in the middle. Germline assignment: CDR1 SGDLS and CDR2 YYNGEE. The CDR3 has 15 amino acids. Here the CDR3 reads CASSATGHSTDTQYF. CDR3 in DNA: TGTGCCAGCAGCGCAACGGGACATAGCACAGATACGCAGTATTTT.

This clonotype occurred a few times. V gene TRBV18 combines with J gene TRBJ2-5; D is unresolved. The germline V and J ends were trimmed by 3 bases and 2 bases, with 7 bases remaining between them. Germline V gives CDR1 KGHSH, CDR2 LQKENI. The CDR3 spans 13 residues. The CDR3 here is CASSPGQQETQYF. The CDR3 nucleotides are TGTGCCAGCTCACCGGGTCAGCAAGAGACCCAGTACTTC.

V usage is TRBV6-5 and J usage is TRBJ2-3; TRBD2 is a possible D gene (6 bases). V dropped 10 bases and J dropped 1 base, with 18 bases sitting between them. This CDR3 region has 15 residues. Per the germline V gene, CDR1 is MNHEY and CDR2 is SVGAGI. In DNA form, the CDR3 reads TGTGCCACCCGCTGGAGAAGGAGGGGCACAGATACGCAGTATTTT. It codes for CATRWRRRGTDTQYF.

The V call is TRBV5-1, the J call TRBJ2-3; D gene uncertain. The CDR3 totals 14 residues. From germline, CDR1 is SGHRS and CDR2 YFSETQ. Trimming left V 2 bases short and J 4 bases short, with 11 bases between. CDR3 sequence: CASSFGSYADTQYF. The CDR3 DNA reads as TGCGCCAGCAGCTTTGGTTCCTACGCAGATACGCAGTATTTT. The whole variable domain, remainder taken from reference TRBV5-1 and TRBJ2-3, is KAGVTQTPRYLIKTRGQQVTLSCSPISGHRSVSWYQQTPGQGLQFLFEYFSETQRNKGNFPGRFSGRQFSNSRSEMNVSTLELGDSALYLCASSFGSYADTQYFGPGTRLTVL.

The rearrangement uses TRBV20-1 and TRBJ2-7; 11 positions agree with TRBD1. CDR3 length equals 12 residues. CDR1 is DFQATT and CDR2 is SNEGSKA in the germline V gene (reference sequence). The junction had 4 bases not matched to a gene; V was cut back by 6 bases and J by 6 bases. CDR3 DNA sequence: TGCAGTGCGGGGACAGGGGGTCTCGAGCAGTACGTC. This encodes CSAGTGGLEQYV.

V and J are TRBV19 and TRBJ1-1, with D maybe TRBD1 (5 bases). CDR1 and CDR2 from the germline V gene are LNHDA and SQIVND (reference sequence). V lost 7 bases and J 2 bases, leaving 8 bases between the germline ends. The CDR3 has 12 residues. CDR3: CASKGENTEAFF. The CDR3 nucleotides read TGTGCCAGTAAAGGGGAAAACACTGAAGCTTTCTTT.

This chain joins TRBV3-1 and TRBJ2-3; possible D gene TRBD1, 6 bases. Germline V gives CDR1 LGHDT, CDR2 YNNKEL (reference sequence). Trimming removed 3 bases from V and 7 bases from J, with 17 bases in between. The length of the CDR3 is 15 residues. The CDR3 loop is CASSQEDAGEYTQYF. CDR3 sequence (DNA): TGTGCCAGCAGCCAGGAGGACGCAGGGGAGTATACGCAGTATTTT.

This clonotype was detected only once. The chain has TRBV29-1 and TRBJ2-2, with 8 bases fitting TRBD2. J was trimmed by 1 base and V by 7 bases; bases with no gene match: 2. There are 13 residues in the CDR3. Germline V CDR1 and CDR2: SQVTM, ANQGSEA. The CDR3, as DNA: TGCAGCGGGAGCGGGGGGAACACCGGGGAGCTGTTTTTT. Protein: CSGSGGNTGELFF.

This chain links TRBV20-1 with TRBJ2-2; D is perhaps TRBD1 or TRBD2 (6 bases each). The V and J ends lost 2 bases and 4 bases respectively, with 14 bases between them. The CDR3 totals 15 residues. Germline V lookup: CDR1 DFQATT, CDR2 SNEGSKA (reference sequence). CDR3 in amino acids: CSARRGQGTTGELFF. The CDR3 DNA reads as TGCAGTGCTAGACGGGGGCAGGGCACCACCGGGGAGCTGTTTTTT.

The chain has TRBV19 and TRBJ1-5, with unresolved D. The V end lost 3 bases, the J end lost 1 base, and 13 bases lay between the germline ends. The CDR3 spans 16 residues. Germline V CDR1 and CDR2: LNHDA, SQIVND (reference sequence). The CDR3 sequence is CASSIFGIASNQPQHF. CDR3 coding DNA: TGTGCCAGTAGTATCTTCGGGATAGCAAGCAATCAGCCCCAGCATTTT.

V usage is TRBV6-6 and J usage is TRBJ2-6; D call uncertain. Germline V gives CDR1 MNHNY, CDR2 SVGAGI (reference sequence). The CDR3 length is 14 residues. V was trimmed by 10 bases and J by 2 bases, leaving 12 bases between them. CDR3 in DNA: TGTGCCATTGAGACGGAAACTGGGGCCAACGTCCTGACTTTC. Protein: CAIETETGANVLTF.

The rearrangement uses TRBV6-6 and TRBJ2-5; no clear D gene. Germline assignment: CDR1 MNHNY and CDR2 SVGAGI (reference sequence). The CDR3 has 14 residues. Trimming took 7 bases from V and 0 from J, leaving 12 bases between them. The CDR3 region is CASTTPGYQETQYF. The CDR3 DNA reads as TGTGCCAGCACCACCCCCGGGTACCAAGAGACCCAGTACTTC.

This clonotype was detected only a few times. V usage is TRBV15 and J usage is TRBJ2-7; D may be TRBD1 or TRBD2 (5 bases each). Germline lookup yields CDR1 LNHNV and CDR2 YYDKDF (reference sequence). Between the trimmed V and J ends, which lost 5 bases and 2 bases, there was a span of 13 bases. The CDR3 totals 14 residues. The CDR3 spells CATSALRGAYEQYF. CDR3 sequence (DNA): TGTGCCACCAGCGCCCTCCGGGGCGCCTACGAGCAGTACTTC.